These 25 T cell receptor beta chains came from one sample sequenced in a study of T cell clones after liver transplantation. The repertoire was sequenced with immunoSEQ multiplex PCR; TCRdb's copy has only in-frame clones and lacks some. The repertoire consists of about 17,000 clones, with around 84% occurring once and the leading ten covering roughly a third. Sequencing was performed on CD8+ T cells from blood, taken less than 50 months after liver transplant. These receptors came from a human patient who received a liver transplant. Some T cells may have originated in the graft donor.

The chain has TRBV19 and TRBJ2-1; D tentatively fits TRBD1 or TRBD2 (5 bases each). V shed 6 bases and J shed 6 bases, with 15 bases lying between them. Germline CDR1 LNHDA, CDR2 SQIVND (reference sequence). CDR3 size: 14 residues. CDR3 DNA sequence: TGTGCCAGTAGCCAAGTCGGGACGGCCAATGAGCAGTTCTTC. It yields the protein CASSQVGTANEQFF.

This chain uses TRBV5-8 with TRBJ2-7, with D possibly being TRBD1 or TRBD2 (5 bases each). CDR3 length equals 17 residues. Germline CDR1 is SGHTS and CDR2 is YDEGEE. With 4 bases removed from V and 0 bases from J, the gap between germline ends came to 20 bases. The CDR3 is CASSPGARPALSYEQYF. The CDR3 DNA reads TGTGCCAGCAGCCCCGGGGCGAGGCCTGCCCTCTCCTACGAGCAGTACTTC.

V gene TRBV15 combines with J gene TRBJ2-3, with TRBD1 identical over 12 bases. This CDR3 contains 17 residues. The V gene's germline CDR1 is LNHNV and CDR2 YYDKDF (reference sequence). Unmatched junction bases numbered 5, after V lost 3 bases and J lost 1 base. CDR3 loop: CATSRGQGALGTDTQYF. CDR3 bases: TGTGCCACCAGCAGGGGACAGGGGGCTCTGGGCACAGATACGCAGTATTTT.

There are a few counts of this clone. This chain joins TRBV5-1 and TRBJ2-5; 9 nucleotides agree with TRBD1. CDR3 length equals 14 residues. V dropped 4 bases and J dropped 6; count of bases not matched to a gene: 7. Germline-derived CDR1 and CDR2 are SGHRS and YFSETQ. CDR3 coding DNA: TGCGCCAGCAGCGAGGACAGGGGACGTCAGACCCAGTACTTC. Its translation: CASSEDRGRQTQYF.

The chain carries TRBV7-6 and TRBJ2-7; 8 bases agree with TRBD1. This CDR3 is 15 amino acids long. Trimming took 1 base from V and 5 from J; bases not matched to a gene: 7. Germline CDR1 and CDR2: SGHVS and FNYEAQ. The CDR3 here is CASSLGQGAFNEQYF. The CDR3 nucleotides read TGTGCCAGCAGCTTAGGGCAGGGGGCTTTCAACGAGCAGTACTTC.

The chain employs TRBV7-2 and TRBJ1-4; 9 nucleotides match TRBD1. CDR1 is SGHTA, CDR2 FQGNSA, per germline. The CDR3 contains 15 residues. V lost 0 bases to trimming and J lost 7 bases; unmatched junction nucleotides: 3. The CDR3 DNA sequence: TGTGCCAGCAGCTTAGCGGGACAGGGAAGTGAAAAACTGTTTTTT. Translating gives CASSLAGQGSEKLFF.

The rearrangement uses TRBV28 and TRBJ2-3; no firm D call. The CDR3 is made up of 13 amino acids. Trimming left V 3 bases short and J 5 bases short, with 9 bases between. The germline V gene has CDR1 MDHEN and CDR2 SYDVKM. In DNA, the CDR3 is TGTGCCAGCAGTTTGTTCGCCCGAGATACGCAGTATTTT. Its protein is CASSLFARDTQYF.

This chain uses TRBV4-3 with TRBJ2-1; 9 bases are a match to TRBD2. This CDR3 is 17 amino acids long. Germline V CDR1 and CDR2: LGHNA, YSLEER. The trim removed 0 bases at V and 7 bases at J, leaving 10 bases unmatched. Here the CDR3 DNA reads TGCGCCAGCAGCCAAGATACCCCGCTAGCGGGGCCTAATGAGCAGTTCTTC. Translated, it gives CASSQDTPLAGPNEQFF.

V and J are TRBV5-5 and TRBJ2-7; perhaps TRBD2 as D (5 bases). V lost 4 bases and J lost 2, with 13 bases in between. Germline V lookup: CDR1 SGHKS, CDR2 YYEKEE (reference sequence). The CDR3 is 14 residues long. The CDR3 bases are TGTGCCAGCAGCGCCGGACTGGGTACCTACGAGCAGTACTTC. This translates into CASSAGLGTYEQYF.

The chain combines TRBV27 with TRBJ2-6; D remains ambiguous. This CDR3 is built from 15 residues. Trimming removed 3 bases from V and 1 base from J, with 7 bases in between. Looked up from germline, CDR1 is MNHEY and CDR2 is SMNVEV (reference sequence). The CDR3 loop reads CASSFMVSGANVLTF. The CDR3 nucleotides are TGTGCCAGCAGTTTTATGGTATCTGGGGCCAACGTCCTGACTTTC.

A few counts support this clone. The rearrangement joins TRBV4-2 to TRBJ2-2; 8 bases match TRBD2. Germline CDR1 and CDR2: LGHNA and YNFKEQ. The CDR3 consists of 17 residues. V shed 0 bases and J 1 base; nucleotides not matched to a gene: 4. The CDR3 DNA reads TGTGCCAGCAGCCAAGACGCTAGCGGGTGGAACACCGGGGAGCTGTTTTTT. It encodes CASSQDASGWNTGELFF.

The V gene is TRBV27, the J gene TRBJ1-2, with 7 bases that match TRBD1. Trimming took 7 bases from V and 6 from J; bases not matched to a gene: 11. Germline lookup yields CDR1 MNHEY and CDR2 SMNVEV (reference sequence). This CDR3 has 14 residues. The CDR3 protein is CASTLTGQSNGYTF. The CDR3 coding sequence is TGTGCCAGCACCCTAACGGGACAGTCAAATGGCTACACCTTC.

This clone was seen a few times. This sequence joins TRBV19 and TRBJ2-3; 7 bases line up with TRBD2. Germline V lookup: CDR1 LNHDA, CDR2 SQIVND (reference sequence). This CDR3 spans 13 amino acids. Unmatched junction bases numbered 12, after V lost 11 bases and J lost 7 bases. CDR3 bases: TGTGCCGCGGCTTCTAGCGGCATGAATACGCAGTATTTT. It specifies CAAASSGMNTQYF. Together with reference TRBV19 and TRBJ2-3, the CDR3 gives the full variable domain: DGGITQSPKYLFRKEGQNVTLSCEQNLNHDAMYWYRQDPGQGLRLIYYSQIVNDFQKGDIAEGYSVSREKKESFPLTVTSAQKNPTAFYLCAAASSGMNTQYFGPGTRLTVL.

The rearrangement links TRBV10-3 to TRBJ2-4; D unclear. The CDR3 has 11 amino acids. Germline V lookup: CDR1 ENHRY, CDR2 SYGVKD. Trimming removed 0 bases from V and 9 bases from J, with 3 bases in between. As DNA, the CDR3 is TGTGCCATCAGTGAGTCTAGCATTCAGTACTTC. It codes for CAISESSIQYF.

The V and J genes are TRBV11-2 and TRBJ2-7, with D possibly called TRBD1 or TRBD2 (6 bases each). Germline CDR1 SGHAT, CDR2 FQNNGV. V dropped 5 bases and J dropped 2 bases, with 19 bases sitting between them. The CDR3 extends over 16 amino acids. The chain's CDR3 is CASSPPDSWEAYEQYF. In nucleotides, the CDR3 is TGTGCCAGCAGCCCACCGGACAGCTGGGAGGCCTACGAGCAGTACTTC.

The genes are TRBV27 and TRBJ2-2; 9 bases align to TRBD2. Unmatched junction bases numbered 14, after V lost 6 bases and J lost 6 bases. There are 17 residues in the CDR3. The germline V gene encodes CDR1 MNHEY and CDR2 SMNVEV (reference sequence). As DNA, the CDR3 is TGTGCCAGCAGCGATCGTTGGCGGGAGGGGGTTCCCGGGGAGCTGTTTTTT. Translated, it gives CASSDRWREGVPGELFF.

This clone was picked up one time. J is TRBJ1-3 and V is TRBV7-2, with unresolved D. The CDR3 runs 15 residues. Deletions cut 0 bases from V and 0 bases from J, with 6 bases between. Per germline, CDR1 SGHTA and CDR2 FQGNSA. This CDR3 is CASSLAVLSGNTIYF. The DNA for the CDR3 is TGTGCCAGCAGCTTAGCGGTCCTCTCTGGAAACACCATATATTTT. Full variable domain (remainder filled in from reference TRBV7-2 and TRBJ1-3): GAGVSQSPSNKVTEKGKDVELRCDPISGHTALYWYRQSLGQGLEFLIYFQGNSAPDKSGLPSDRFSAERTGGSVSTLTIQRTQQEDSAVYLCASSLAVLSGNTIYFGEGSWLTVV.

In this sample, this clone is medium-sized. The CDR3 protein is CASSQEVGLGKETQYF. As DNA, the CDR3 is TGTGCCAGCAGCCAAGAGGTGGGACTAGGAAAAGAGACCCAGTACTTC. This chain connects TRBV4-2 to TRBJ2-5; 8 bases are shared with TRBD2. Losses at the gene ends were 0 bases for V and 3 bases for J; bases not matched to a gene: 6. The germline gives CDR1 LGHNA, CDR2 YNFKEQ. CDR3 length: 16 residues.

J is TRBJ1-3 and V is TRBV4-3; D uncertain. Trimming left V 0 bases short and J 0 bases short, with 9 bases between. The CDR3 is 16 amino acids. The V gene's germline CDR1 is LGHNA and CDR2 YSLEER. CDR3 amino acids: CASSQDSRYSGNTIYF. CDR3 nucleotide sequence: TGCGCCAGCAGCCAAGATTCCAGGTACTCTGGAAACACCATATATTTT.

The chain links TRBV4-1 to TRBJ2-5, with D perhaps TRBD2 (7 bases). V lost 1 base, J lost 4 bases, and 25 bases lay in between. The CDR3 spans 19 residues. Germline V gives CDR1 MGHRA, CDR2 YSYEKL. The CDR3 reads CASSQVWDSGGGFGETQYF. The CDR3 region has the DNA TGCGCCAGCAGCCAAGTTTGGGATTCGGGGGGCGGTTTTGGAGAGACCCAGTACTTC.

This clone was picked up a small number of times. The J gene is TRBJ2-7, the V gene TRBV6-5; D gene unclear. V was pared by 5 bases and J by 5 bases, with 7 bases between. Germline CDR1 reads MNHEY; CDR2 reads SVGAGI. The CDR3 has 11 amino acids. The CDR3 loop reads CASSGFNEQYF. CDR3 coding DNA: TGTGCCAGCAGTGGATTCAACGAGCAGTACTTC.

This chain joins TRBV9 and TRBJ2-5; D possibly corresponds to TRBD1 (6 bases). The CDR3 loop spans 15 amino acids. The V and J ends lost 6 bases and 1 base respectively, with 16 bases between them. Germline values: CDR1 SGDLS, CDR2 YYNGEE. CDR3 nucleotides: TGTGCCAGCACCAGATGGGACACCGCCCAAGAGACCCAGTACTTC. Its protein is CASTRWDTAQETQYF.

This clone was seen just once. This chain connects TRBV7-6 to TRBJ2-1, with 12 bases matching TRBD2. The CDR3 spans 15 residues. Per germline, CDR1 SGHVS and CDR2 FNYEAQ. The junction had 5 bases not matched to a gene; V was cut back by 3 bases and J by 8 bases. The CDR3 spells CASSFSSGRAHEQFF. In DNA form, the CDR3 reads TGTGCCAGCAGCTTTTCTAGCGGGAGGGCCCATGAGCAGTTCTTC.

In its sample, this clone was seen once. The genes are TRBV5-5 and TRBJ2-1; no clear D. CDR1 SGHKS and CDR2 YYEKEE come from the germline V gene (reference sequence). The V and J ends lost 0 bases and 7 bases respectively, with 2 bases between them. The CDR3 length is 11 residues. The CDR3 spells CASSLGNEQFF. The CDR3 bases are TGTGCCAGCAGCTTGGGTAATGAGCAGTTCTTC.

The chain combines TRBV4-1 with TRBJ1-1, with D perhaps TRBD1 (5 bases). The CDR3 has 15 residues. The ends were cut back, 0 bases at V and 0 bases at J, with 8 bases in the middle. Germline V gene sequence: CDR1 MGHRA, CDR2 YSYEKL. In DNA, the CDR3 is TGCGCCAGCAGCCAAGAGGGGCGGATGAACACTGAAGCTTTCTTT. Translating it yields CASSQEGRMNTEAFF.